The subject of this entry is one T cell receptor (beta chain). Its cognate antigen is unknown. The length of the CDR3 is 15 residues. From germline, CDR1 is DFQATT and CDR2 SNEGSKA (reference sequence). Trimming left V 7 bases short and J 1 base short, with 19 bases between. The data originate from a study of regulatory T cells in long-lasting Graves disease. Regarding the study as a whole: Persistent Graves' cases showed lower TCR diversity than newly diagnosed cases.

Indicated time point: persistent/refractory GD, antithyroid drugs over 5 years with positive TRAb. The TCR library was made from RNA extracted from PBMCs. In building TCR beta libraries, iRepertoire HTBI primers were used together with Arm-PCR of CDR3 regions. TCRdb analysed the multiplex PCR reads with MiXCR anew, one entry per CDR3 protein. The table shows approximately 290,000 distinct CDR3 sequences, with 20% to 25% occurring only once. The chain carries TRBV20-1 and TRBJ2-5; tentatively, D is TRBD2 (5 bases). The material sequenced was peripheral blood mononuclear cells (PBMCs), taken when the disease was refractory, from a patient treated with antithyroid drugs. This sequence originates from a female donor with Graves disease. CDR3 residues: CSGKRPLGSQETQYF. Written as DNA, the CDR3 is TGCAGTGGGAAGAGGCCACTAGGCAGCCAAGAGACCCAGTACTTC.